The next 20 T cell receptor beta chains were all read from a single sample in a study of OX40 agonist ivuxolimab in advanced cancers. Method: immunoSEQ multiplex PCR; TCRdb's copy keeps in-frame clones and lacks some. The sample lists over 90,000 clones; roughly 95% were seen once. Sample: CD4+ or CD8+ T cells sorted from blood, taken in a trial of the OX40 agonist ivuxolimab. These receptors came from an adult with an advanced solid tumor such as melanoma, head and neck, liver or kidney cancer.

The rearrangement uses TRBV11-2 and TRBJ2-3; D possibly uses TRBD1 or TRBD2 (6 bases each). CDR3 length: 15 residues. Germline V CDR1 and CDR2: SGHAT, FQNNGV. V was shortened by 5 bases and J by 2 bases, with 14 bases between the two germline ends. The DNA of the CDR3 is TGTGCCAGCAGCCAGAGGGGGGTAGACACAGATACGCAGTATTTT. It is translated as CASSQRGVDTDTQYF.

The gene calls are TRBV27 and TRBJ2-7; tentatively, D is TRBD2 (5 bases). The germline V and J ends were trimmed by 5 bases and 2 bases, with 10 bases remaining between them. Germline CDR1 is MNHEY and CDR2 is SMNVEV (reference sequence). This CDR3 has 13 amino acids. CDR3 nucleotide sequence: TGTGCCAGCAGTCCATGGGAGACCTACGAGCAGTACTTC. As protein: CASSPWETYEQYF.

This clone showed up just once. The CDR3 region is CASSQDFGQGGQPQHF. The CDR3 DNA reads TGCGCCAGCAGCCAAGATTTTGGGCAGGGGGGGCAGCCCCAGCATTTT. This chain connects TRBV4-3 to TRBJ1-5; 7 bases match TRBD1. Per germline, CDR1 LGHNA and CDR2 YSLEER. The CDR3 totals 16 residues. After removal of 0 bases from V and 7 bases from J, the junction contained 9 bases not matched to a gene.

This chain connects TRBV11-3 to TRBJ2-1; tentative D call: TRBD2 (5 bases). There are 14 residues in the CDR3. The V gene lost 1 base and the J gene lost 4 bases, with 8 bases spanning the gap. Germline V gene data show CDR1 as SGHNT and CDR2 as YENEEA. The CDR3 region is CASSLAGIYNEQFF. The CDR3 bases are TGTGCCAGCAGCTTAGCGGGAATTTACAATGAGCAGTTCTTC.

The chain is built from TRBV7-2 and TRBJ2-3; D possibly corresponds to TRBD2 (7 bases). Germline V gene lookup returns CDR1 SGHTA and CDR2 FQGNSA. The V gene lost 5 bases and the J gene lost 2 bases, with 14 bases spanning the gap. The CDR3 covers 15 residues. The CDR3 loop is CASSIQGGSTDTQYF. The CDR3 bases are TGTGCCAGCAGCATACAGGGAGGGTCCACAGATACGCAGTATTTT.

The chain couples TRBV5-6 to TRBJ2-2; D not certain. CDR3 size: 15 residues. With 4 bases removed from V and 2 bases from J, the gap between germline ends came to 12 bases. Germline V lookup: CDR1 SGHDT, CDR2 YYEEEE. CDR3 in amino acids: CASSPRTVNTGELFF. CDR3 nucleotides: TGTGCCAGCAGCCCCCGGACCGTTAACACCGGGGAGCTGTTTTTT.

The V gene is TRBV18, the J gene TRBJ1-1, with TRBD1 matching 8 bases. CDR1 and CDR2 (germline): KGHSH, LQKENI. The V segment lost 0 bases and the J segment 1 base; nucleotides outside the gene matches: 4. This CDR3 is built from 16 residues. The CDR3 region is CASSPPGQGQNTEAFF. The CDR3 DNA follows: TGTGCCAGCTCACCACCCGGACAGGGACAGAACACTGAAGCTTTCTTT.

The table lists this clone with a count of one. The CDR3 DNA reads TGTGCCAGCAGCGCCCGACAGGGGAAGGCTTCGGGCGAGCAGTACTTC. Amino acid sequence: CASSARQGKASGEQYF. This rearrangement joins TRBV7-9 to TRBJ2-7, with 8 bases fitting TRBD1. J gave up 6 bases and V 5 bases, and 15 bases lay outside the gene matches. This CDR3 is built from 16 residues. The germline V gene has CDR1 SEHNR and CDR2 FQNEAQ (reference sequence).

CDR3 bases: TGTGCCAGCAGCTTAGGCCAGGCAGGCAGTGAAGCTTTCTTT. This translates into CASSLGQAGSEAFF. The chain combines TRBV7-9 with TRBJ1-1; D not resolved. CDR3 length: 14 residues. V lost 1 base and J lost 7, with 13 bases in between. Germline CDR1 SEHNR, CDR2 FQNEAQ (reference sequence).

This clone has more than one count but fewer than ten. The V and J genes are TRBV27 and TRBJ1-5, with D tentatively TRBD1 (6 bases). V lost 6 bases and J 5 bases, leaving 14 bases between the germline ends. The CDR3 is 14 residues long. In germline, CDR1 is MNHEY, CDR2 SMNVEV (reference sequence). DNA for the CDR3: TGTGCCAGCAGCTTCAGGGGCTTAGATCAGCCCCAGCATTTT. This codes for CASSFRGLDQPQHF.

This clone was detected once. V gene TRBV21-1 combines with J gene TRBJ2-3; TRBD1 reflects the table's D call only, with no check against the DNA. TRBV21-1 is a listed pseudogene. The CDR3 has 14 amino acids. In nucleotides, the CDR3 is TGTGCCAGCGGGGTGACAGGGGGCGTGAATACGCAGTATTTT. Translated, it gives CASGVTGGVNTQYF.

This chain's CDR3 is CASSPPPAGPCNEQFF. The CDR3 coding sequence is TGTGCCAGCTCACCACCTCCGGCGGGACCCTGCAATGAGCAGTTCTTC. The chain links TRBV18 to TRBJ2-1; perhaps TRBD2 as D (6 bases). This CDR3 spans 16 amino acids. Looked up from germline, CDR1 is KGHSH and CDR2 is LQKENI. V lost 0 bases, J lost 6 bases, and 15 bases lay in between.

The V gene is TRBV9, the J gene TRBJ2-7; no firm D call. CDR3 length: 13 amino acids. Germline CDR1 and CDR2: SGDLS and YYNGEE. With 0 bases removed from V and 7 bases from J, the gap between germline ends came to 11 bases. The CDR3 loop is CASSVEVLGEQYF. CDR3 DNA: TGTGCCAGCAGCGTAGAGGTTCTGGGGGAGCAGTACTTC.

This clone was counted once. The chain joins TRBV5-4 to TRBJ1-5; 8 bases fit TRBD1. The CDR3 consists of 16 residues. Germline values: CDR1 SGHNT, CDR2 YYREEE (reference sequence). Unmatched junction bases numbered 12, after V lost 3 bases and J lost 7 bases. CDR3 DNA: TGTGCCAGCAGCTGGAGACAGGGGATAAGGAAACAGCCCCAGCATTTT. Translating gives CASSWRQGIRKQPQHF. Based on the CDR3 plus reference TRBV5-4 and TRBJ1-5, the full variable domain is ETGVTQSPTHLIKTRGQQVTLRCSSQSGHNTVSWYQQALGQGPQFIFQYYREEENGRGNFPPRFSGLQFPNYSSELNVNALELDDSALYLCASSWRQGIRKQPQHFGDGTRLSIL.

The rearrangement uses TRBV23-1 and TRBJ1-2; D is unresolved. TRBV23-1 is flagged as an ORF with uncertain function. V lost 3 bases to trimming and J lost 5 bases, with 22 bases between them. CDR3 length: 17 residues. The CDR3 region has the DNA TGCGCCAGCAGTCAGCGCGGACCGGTTCCTTTGGGGTATGGCTACACCTTC. Amino acid sequence: CASSQRGPVPLGYGYTF.

The rearrangement joins TRBV9 to TRBJ2-4; 12 positions match TRBD2. Trimming took 4 bases from V and 2 from J; bases not matched to a gene: 4. The CDR3 sequence is 16 residues long. The V gene's germline CDR1 is SGDLS and CDR2 YYNGEE. The CDR3, as DNA: TGTGCCAGCAGCTCCGGACTAGCGGGACCCAAAAACATTCAGTACTTC. Amino acid sequence: CASSSGLAGPKNIQYF.

V gene TRBV7-2 combines with J gene TRBJ2-1, with 8 nucleotides matching TRBD2. This CDR3 region has 14 residues. Germline CDR1 and CDR2: SGHTA and FQGNSA. V shed 4 bases and J 4 bases; nucleotides not matched to a gene: 3. The CDR3 region is CASSSTSGYNEQFF. The CDR3 nucleotides are TGTGCCAGCAGCTCAACTAGCGGTTACAATGAGCAGTTCTTC.

The V and J genes are TRBV7-9 and TRBJ2-7, with D perhaps matching TRBD2 (6 bases). The V and J ends lost 5 bases and 0 bases respectively, with 11 bases between them. The CDR3 has 14 amino acids. The germline V gene encodes CDR1 SEHNR and CDR2 FQNEAQ (reference sequence). The CDR3 nucleotides are TGTGCCAGCAGCCGGGACTGGAGCTCCTACGAGCAGTACTTC. Protein sequence: CASSRDWSSYEQYF.

This clone was detected a few times. This chain joins TRBV6-6 and TRBJ1-6; a possible D gene is TRBD1 (6 bases). Trimming took 5 bases from V and 8 from J, leaving 19 bases between them. This CDR3 region has 16 residues. The V gene's germline CDR1 is MNHNY and CDR2 SVGAGI (reference sequence). The CDR3 region has the DNA TGTGCCAGCAGTCACCCTCCAGGGGTAATTGATTCACCCCTCCACTTT. Its protein is CASSHPPGVIDSPLHF.

The chain recombines TRBV6-5 with TRBJ1-2, with 10 bases lining up with TRBD1. Trimming took 7 bases from V and 7 from J; bases not matched to a gene: 9. CDR1 is MNHEY and CDR2 is SVGAGI in the germline V gene. The CDR3 totals 14 residues. The CDR3 coding sequence is TGTGCCAGCAATCCGGGACAGGGGTGGGGTGGCTACACCTTC. Amino acids: CASNPGQGWGGYTF.